The 24 T cell receptor beta chains below all came from one sample that was sequenced in a study of OX40 agonist ivuxolimab in advanced cancers. The repertoire was sequenced with immunoSEQ multiplex PCR; TCRdb's copy has only in-frame clones and lacks some. The sample lists some 22,000 clones; just under 85% were seen once. Material: CD4+ or CD8+ T cells sorted from blood, obtained in a trial of the OX40 agonist ivuxolimab. The receptors come from an adult with an advanced solid tumor such as melanoma, head and neck, liver or kidney cancer.

The V call is TRBV30, the J call TRBJ1-5; no clear D gene. V gave up 0 bases and J gave up 7 bases, with 7 bases separating them. The germline gives CDR1 GTSNPN, CDR2 SVGIG (reference sequence). The CDR3 contains 12 residues. The CDR3 region has the DNA TGTGCCTGGAGTGTAGGGCCACAGCCCCAGCATTTT. This codes for CAWSVGPQPQHF.

The table lists this clone with a few counts. The chain uses TRBV11-2 and TRBJ1-1; 8 bases line up with TRBD1. The CDR3 runs 17 residues. Trimming at V came to 0 bases and at J to 3 bases, leaving 9 bases not matched to a gene. Germline V gene lookup returns CDR1 SGHAT and CDR2 FQNNGV. The CDR3 bases are TGTGCCAGCAGCTTAGATCCCCCCTGGACAGGGCACACTGAAGCTTTCTTT. Amino acid sequence: CASSLDPPWTGHTEAFF.

The sample holds a few counts of this clone. A read error may account for a junction end that differs from germline. The rearrangement links TRBV5-6 to TRBJ2-7; no reliable D call. Per the germline V gene, CDR1 is SGHDT and CDR2 is YYEEEE. The CDR3 extends over 13 amino acids. For the CDR3, the DNA is TGCGCCAGCAGCCTTCAGAACCGGGACGAGCAGTACTTC. The encoded protein is CASSLQNRDEQYF.

This clone has only one observation. The chain has TRBV11-2 and TRBJ1-2; D remains unclear. The CDR3 extends over 11 amino acids. Deletions cut 1 base from V and 8 bases from J, with 5 bases between. Germline lookup yields CDR1 SGHAT and CDR2 FQNNGV. In DNA, the CDR3 is TGTGCCAGCAGCTTAGCGACCGGCTACACCTTC. Translating gives CASSLATGYTF.

This chain links TRBV4-2 with TRBJ2-7; the D gene could be TRBD1 or TRBD2 (6 bases each). CDR3 length equals 15 residues. Trimming cost V 1 base and J 0 bases, with 10 bases left between them. Germline-derived CDR1 and CDR2 are LGHNA and YNFKEQ. CDR3 in amino acids: CASSQVGGTSYEQYF. Here the CDR3 DNA reads TGTGCCAGCAGCCAAGTAGGGGGGACCTCCTACGAGCAGTACTTC.

The chain has TRBV30 and TRBJ2-1, with 9 bases aligning to TRBD1. With 6 bases clipped from V and 5 bases from J, the junction kept 14 bases outside the gene matches. The germline gives CDR1 GTSNPN, CDR2 SVGIG (reference sequence). The CDR3 is 16 residues long. This CDR3 reads CACYLTGTGKHNEQFF. The CDR3 bases are TGTGCCTGCTACTTAACTGGGACAGGGAAACACAATGAGCAGTTCTTC. Together with reference TRBV30 and TRBJ2-1, the CDR3 gives the full variable domain: SQTIHQWPATLVQPVGSPLSLECTVEGTSNPNLYWYRQAAGRGLQLLFYSVGIGQISSEVPQNLSASRPQDRQFILSSKKLLLSDSGFYLCACYLTGTGKHNEQFFGPGTRLTVL.

The CDR3 reads CASSRSSGANVLTF. The CDR3, as DNA: TGTGCCAGCAGCCGTAGCTCTGGGGCCAACGTCCTGACTTTC. The J gene is TRBJ2-6, the V gene TRBV5-6; D is undetermined. Trimming stripped 4 bases from V and 0 bases from J, with 5 bases between. The CDR3 is made up of 14 amino acids. Per germline, CDR1 SGHDT and CDR2 YYEEEE. The full variable domain, completed using reference TRBV5-6 and TRBJ2-6, is DAGVTQSPTHLIKTRGQQVTLRCSPKSGHDTVSWYQQALGQGPQFIFQYYEEEERQRGNFPDRFSGHQFPNYSSELNVNALLLGDSALYLCASSRSSGANVLTFGAGSRLTVL.

The genes are TRBV27 and TRBJ2-5; no clear D. The length of the CDR3 is 11 residues. Germline values: CDR1 MNHEY, CDR2 SMNVEV (reference sequence). The ends were cut back, 3 bases at V and 5 bases at J, with 4 bases in the middle. The CDR3, as DNA: TGTGCCAGCAGTTTCGCCGAGACCCAGTACTTC. Its translation: CASSFAETQYF.

V usage is TRBV30 and J usage is TRBJ2-2; 8 nucleotides line up with TRBD2. Germline loops: CDR1 GTSNPN, CDR2 SVGIG (reference sequence). Germline trimming cut 6 bases from V and 3 bases from J; bases unmatched to any gene: 15. The CDR3 consists of 17 residues. The CDR3 spells CACPKEGGRFYTGELFF. The CDR3 DNA reads as TGTGCCTGCCCAAAGGAGGGCGGGAGGTTCTACACCGGGGAGCTGTTTTTT. The full variable domain, its missing parts supplied by reference TRBV30 and TRBJ2-2, is SQTIHQWPATLVQPVGSPLSLECTVEGTSNPNLYWYRQAAGRGLQLLFYSVGIGQISSEVPQNLSASRPQDRQFILSSKKLLLSDSGFYLCACPKEGGRFYTGELFFGEGSRLTVL.

The chain employs TRBV30 and TRBJ1-1; D is unresolved. Trimming shortened V by 0 bases and J by 7 bases, and 12 bases separated the two germline ends. Germline lookup yields CDR1 GTSNPN and CDR2 SVGIG (reference sequence). The CDR3 loop spans 13 amino acids. CDR3: CAWSVQEAHEAFF. The CDR3 DNA reads TGTGCCTGGAGTGTTCAAGAGGCCCATGAAGCTTTCTTT.

J is TRBJ2-7 and V is TRBV7-8; TRBD2 might be the D (6 bases). V was trimmed by 5 bases and J by 1 base, leaving 15 bases between them. The CDR3 is 15 amino acids. The germline gives CDR1 SGHVS, CDR2 FQNEAQ. The CDR3 bases are TGTGCCAGCAGCCCGACTAGTTTTGTATCCTACGAGCAGTACTTC. Translation: CASSPTSFVSYEQYF.

The V call is TRBV7-9, the J call TRBJ2-3; TRBD2 matches 7 bases. V trimming: 2 bases; J trimming: 6 bases; junction bases outside the gene matches: 17. The germline CDR1 and CDR2 sequences are SEHNR and FQNEAQ (reference sequence). CDR3 length equals 18 residues. CDR3: CASSLPPAGGRGYDTQYF. The CDR3 DNA sequence: TGTGCCAGCAGCTTACCCCCAGCAGGCGGGAGAGGATACGATACGCAGTATTTT.

The genes are TRBV28 and TRBJ2-1; tentative D call: TRBD2 (6 bases). The V and J ends lost 1 base and 8 bases respectively, with 9 bases between them. The germline gives CDR1 MDHEN, CDR2 SYDVKM. The CDR3 is made up of 13 amino acids. The CDR3 is CASSLLGGDEQFF. CDR3 bases: TGTGCCAGCAGTTTATTGGGAGGAGATGAGCAGTTCTTC. The full variable domain, its missing parts supplied by reference TRBV28 and TRBJ2-1, is DVKVTQSSRYLVKRTGEKVFLECVQDMDHENMFWYRQDPGLGLRLIYFSYDVKMKEKGDIPEGYSVSREKKERFSLILESASTNQTSMYLCASSLLGGDEQFFGPGTRLTVL.

The chain couples TRBV7-9 to TRBJ2-2; D is perhaps TRBD2 (5 bases). This CDR3 is 14 amino acids long. Trimming removed 2 bases at V and 3 bases at J, with 7 bases between. Germline V gene sequence: CDR1 SEHNR, CDR2 FQNEAQ (reference sequence). CDR3 amino acids: CASSLQDYTGELFF. CDR3 sequence (DNA): TGTGCCAGCAGCTTACAGGACTACACCGGGGAGCTGTTTTTT.

This chain links TRBV2 with TRBJ2-7; D possibly corresponds to TRBD1 (6 bases). Trimming took 4 bases from V and 3 from J, leaving 10 bases between them. Germline V gene lookup returns CDR1 SNHLY and CDR2 FYNNEI. The CDR3 runs 13 residues. The CDR3 spells CASSGNRDYEQYF. In DNA, the CDR3 is TGTGCCAGCAGTGGGAACAGGGACTACGAGCAGTACTTC.

Judged by abundance, this clone is medium-sized (0.01 to 0.1%). The chain uses TRBV7-8 and TRBJ1-1, with 9 bases matching TRBD1. After removal of 4 bases from V and 5 bases from J, the junction contained 11 bases not matched to a gene. Looked up from germline, CDR1 is SGHVS and CDR2 is FQNEAQ. CDR3 length: 16 residues. The CDR3 sequence is CASSSRTGVLWTEAFF. CDR3 in DNA: TGTGCCAGCAGCTCGAGGACAGGGGTTTTGTGGACTGAAGCTTTCTTT.

This clone has a handful of counts. The rearrangement uses TRBV7-8 and TRBJ2-5; no firm D call. Germline values: CDR1 SGHVS, CDR2 FQNEAQ. Trimming took 1 base from V and 4 from J, leaving 10 bases between them. The CDR3 consists of 14 residues. The CDR3 DNA reads as TGTGCCAGCAGCTTAGTTGTCAGACCAGAGACCCAGTACTTC. This gives the protein CASSLVVRPETQYF.

Comments on this clone: Germline and junction disagree at one end, which may indicate a read error. The chain has TRBV11-3 and TRBJ2-7; the D is unclear. The CDR3 runs 10 residues. CDR1 SGHNT and CDR2 YENEEA come from the germline V gene. Here the CDR3 DNA reads TGCCAGCAGCCAGTTCACGAGCAGTACTTC. Its translation is CQQPVHEQYF. The whole variable domain, remainder taken from reference TRBV11-3 and TRBJ2-7, is EAGVVQSPRYKIIEKKQPVAFWCNPISGHNTLYWYLQNLGQGPELLIRYENEEAVDDSQLPKDRFSAERLKGVDSTLKIQPAELGDSAVYLCQQPVHEQYFGPGTRLTVT.

This chain links TRBV6-5 with TRBJ2-1; 10 nucleotides line up with TRBD2. CDR3 length: 13 residues. CDR1 MNHEY and CDR2 SVGAGI come from the germline V gene. The junction had 4 bases not matched to a gene; V was cut back by 5 bases and J by 9 bases. In DNA, the CDR3 is TGTGCCAGCAGTCTAGCGGGAGCTGGTGAGCAGTTCTTC. Amino acids: CASSLAGAGEQFF.

V and J are TRBV18 and TRBJ2-2, with a tentative D call TRBD1 (6 bases). Germline V gives CDR1 KGHSH, CDR2 LQKENI. The V gene lost 2 bases and the J gene lost 1 base, with 11 bases spanning the gap. This CDR3 spans 16 amino acids. CDR3 protein: CASSPFTGKNTGELFF. DNA for the CDR3: TGTGCCAGCTCACCATTTACAGGGAAGAACACCGGGGAGCTGTTTTTT. The variable domain in full, with the rest retrieved from reference TRBV18 and TRBJ2-2, is NAGVMQNPRHLVRRRGQEARLRCSPMKGHSHVYWYRQLPEEGLKFMVYLQKENIIDESGMPKERFSAEFPKEGPSILRIQQVVRGDSAAYFCASSPFTGKNTGELFFGEGSRLTVL.

The genes are TRBV7-9 and TRBJ2-1; TRBD2 matches at 11 bases. Germline trimming cut 5 bases from V and 0 bases from J; bases unmatched to any gene: 3. The CDR3 is 16 residues long. Germline V gene lookup returns CDR1 SEHNR and CDR2 FQNEAQ (reference sequence). DNA for the CDR3: TGTGCCAGCAGCCCAACTAGCGGGAGCTCCTACAATGAGCAGTTCTTC. Translating it yields CASSPTSGSSYNEQFF.

The chain is built from TRBV5-8 and TRBJ2-7; D gene uncertain. Germline V CDR1 and CDR2: SGHTS, YDEGEE. The CDR3 spans 11 residues. With 5 bases removed from V and 3 bases from J, the gap between germline ends came to 6 bases. CDR3 amino acids: CASRQFYEQYF. CDR3 in DNA: TGTGCCAGCAGACAATTCTACGAGCAGTACTTC. Full variable domain (rest looked up from reference TRBV5-8 and TRBJ2-7): EAGVTQSPTHLIKTRGQQATLRCSPISGHTSVYWYQQALGLGLQFLLWYDEGEERNRGNFPPRFSGRQFPNYSSELNVNALELEDSALYLCASRQFYEQYFGPGTRLTVT.

V gene TRBV6-5 combines with J gene TRBJ2-5; a weak D match, TRBD2 (5 bases). Trimming shortened V by 5 bases and J by 5 bases, and 15 bases separated the two germline ends. This CDR3 spans 14 amino acids. Germline V gene sequence: CDR1 MNHEY, CDR2 SVGAGI. CDR3 in DNA: TGTGCCAGCAGTGCCGGGGTGGGCGGGGAGACCCAGTACTTC. Its translation is CASSAGVGGETQYF.

The CDR3 protein is CASSLKGRPSDFYGYTF. In DNA form, the CDR3 reads TGTGCCAGCAGTTTAAAGGGCCGACCATCCGACTTCTATGGCTACACCTTC. The chain has TRBV27 and TRBJ1-2; D call uncertain. Germline loops: CDR1 MNHEY, CDR2 SMNVEV (reference sequence). The CDR3 consists of 17 residues. V lost 2 bases and J lost 4, with 20 bases in between.